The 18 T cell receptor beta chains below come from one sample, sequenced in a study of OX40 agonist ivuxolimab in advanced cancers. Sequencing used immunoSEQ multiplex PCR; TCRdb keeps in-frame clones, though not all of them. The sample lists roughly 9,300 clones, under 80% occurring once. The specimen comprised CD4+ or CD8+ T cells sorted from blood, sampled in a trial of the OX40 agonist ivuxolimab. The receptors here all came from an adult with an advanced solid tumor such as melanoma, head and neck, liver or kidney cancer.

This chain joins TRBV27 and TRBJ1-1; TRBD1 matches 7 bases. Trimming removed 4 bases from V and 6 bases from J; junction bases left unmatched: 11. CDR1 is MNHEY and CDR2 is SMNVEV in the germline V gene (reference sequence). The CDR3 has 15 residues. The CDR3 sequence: CASSSTGATGAEAFF. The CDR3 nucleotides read TGTGCCAGCAGTTCCACAGGGGCCACCGGCGCTGAAGCTTTCTTT.

DNA of the CDR3: TGTGCCATCAGTGATGGCAGGGGGTACGACACTGAAGCTTTCTTT. Protein sequence: CAISDGRGYDTEAFF. V is TRBV10-3 and J is TRBJ1-1, with 7 nucleotides matching TRBD1. V dropped 3 bases and J dropped 3; count of bases not matched to a gene: 7. This CDR3 is built from 15 residues. Germline loops: CDR1 ENHRY, CDR2 SYGVKD.

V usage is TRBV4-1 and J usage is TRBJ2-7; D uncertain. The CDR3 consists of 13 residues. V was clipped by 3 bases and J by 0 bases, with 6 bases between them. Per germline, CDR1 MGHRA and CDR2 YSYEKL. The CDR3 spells CASSQSGSYEQYF. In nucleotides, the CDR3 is TGCGCCAGCAGCCAGTCGGGCTCCTACGAGCAGTACTTC.

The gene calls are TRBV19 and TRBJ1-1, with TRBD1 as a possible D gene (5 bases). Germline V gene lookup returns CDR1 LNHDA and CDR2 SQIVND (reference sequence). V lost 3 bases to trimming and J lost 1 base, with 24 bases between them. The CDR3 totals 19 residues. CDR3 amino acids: CASSMRWGVRLTENTEAFF. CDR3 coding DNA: TGTGCCAGTAGTATGCGTTGGGGGGTCCGATTAACCGAGAACACTGAAGCTTTCTTT.

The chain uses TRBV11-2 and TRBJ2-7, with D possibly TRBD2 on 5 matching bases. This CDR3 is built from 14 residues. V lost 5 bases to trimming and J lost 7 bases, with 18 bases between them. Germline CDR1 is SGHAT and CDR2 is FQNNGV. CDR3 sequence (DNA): TGTGCCAGCAGCCTCGGGGTTGGGGTACGGGAGCAGTACTTC. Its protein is CASSLGVGVREQYF.

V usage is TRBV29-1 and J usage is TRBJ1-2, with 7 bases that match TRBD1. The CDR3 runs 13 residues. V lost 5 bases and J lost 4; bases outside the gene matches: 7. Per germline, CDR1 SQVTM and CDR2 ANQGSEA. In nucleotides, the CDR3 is TGCAGCGTTCAAACAGGGGAGGGCTATGGCTACACCTTC. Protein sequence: CSVQTGEGYGYTF.

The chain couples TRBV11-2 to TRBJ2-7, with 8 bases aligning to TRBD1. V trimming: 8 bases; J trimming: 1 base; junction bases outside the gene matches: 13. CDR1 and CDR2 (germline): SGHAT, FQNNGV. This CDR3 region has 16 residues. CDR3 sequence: CASEIDRTGPSYEQYF. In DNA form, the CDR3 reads TGTGCCAGCGAGATAGACCGGACAGGGCCATCCTACGAGCAGTACTTC.

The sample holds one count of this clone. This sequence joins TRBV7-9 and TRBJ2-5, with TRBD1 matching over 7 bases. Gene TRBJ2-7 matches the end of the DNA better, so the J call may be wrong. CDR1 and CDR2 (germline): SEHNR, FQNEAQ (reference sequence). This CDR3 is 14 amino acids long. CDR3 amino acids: CASSGGQLTYEQYF. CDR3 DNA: TGTGCCAGCAGCGGGGGACAGCTAACCTACGAGCAGTACTTC.

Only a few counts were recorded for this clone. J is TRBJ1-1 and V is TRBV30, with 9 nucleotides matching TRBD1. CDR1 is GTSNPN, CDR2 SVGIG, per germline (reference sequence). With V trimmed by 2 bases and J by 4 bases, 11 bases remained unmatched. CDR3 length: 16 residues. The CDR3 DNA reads TGTGCCTGGAGTAAGGGAACAGGGGGCTTTGGCACTGAAGCTTTCTTT. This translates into CAWSKGTGGFGTEAFF.

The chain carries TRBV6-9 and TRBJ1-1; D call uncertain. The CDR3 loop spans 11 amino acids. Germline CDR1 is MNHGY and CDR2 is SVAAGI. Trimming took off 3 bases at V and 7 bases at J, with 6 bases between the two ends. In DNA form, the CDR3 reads TGTGCCAGCAGTTACGGGATTGAAGCTTTCTTT. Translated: CASSYGIEAFF.

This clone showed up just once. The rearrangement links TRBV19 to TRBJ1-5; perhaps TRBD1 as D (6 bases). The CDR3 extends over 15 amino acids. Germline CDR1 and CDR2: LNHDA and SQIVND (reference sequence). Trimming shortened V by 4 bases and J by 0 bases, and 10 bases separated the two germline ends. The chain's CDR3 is CASSNRDYSNQPQHF. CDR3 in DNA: TGTGCCAGTAGTAACAGGGACTATAGCAATCAGCCCCAGCATTTT.

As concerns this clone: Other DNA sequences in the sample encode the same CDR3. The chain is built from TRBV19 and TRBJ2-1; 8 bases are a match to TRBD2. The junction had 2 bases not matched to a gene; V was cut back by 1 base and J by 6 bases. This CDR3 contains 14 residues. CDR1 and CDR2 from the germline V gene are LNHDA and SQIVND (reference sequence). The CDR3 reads CASSIAGGPNEQFF. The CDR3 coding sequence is TGTGCCAGTAGTATAGCGGGAGGGCCCAATGAGCAGTTCTTC.

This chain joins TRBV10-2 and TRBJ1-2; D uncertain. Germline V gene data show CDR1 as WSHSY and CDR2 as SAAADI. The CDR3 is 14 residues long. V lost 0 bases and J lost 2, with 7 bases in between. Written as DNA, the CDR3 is TGCGCCAGCAGTGAGTCATTCGGAAACTATGGCTACACCTTC. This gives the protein CASSESFGNYGYTF.

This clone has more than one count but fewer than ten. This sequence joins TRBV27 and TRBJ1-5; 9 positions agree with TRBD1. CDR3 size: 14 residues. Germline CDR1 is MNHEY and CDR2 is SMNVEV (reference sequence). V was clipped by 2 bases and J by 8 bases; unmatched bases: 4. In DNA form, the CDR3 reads TGTGCCAGCAGTTTAGACAGGGGGGGGGAGCCCCAGCATTTT. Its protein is CASSLDRGGEPQHF.

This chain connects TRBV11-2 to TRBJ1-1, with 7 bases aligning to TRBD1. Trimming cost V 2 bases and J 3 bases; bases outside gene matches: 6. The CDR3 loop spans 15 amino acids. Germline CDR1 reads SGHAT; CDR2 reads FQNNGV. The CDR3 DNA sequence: TGTGCCAGCAGCTTATACCTAACAGGGGACACTGAAGCTTTCTTT. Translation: CASSLYLTGDTEAFF.

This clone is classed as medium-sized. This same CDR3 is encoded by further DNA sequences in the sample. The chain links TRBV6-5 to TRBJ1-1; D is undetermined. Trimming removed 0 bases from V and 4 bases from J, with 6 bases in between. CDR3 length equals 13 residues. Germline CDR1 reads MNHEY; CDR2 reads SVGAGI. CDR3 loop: CASSYSEVTEAFF. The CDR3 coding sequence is TGTGCCAGCAGTTACTCCGAAGTCACTGAAGCTTTCTTT.

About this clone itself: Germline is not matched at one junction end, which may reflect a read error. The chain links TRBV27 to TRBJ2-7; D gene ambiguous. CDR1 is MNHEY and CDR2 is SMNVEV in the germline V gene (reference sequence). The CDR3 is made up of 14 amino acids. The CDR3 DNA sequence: TGTGCCATCAGTGCCTCGGAGCCCATCTACGAGCAGTACTTC. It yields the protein CAISASEPIYEQYF.

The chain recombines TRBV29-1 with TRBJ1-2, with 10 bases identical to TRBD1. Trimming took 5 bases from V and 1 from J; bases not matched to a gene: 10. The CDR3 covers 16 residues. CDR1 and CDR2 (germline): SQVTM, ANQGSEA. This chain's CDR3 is CSVPSTGGAGNYGYTF. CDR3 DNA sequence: TGCAGCGTTCCCTCGACAGGGGGCGCGGGTAACTATGGCTACACCTTC.